This T cell receptor beta chain emerged from a study of blood T cell repertoires in COVID-19. Study information: T cells, B-cell-depleted T cells, or PBMCs supplied cDNA or gDNA.

This CDR3 contains 15 residues. Germline V gene lookup returns CDR1 SGHTS and CDR2 YDEGEE. After removal of 1 base from V and 3 bases from J, the junction contained 7 bases not matched to a gene. Per the original methods: Reference gene primer amplification in the assay estimated nucleated cell counts. Clones were read by immunoSEQ multiplex PCR, and TCRdb kept only the in-frame ones, dropping some. V and J calls and clone size are those listed in that table; D and trimming were worked out from the DNA. The sample has roughly 250,000 clones, around 89% seen once; the top ten hold 0.75% to 0.9%. The sample holds one count of this clone.

What was sequenced was peripheral blood. This clonotype was obtained from a man aged 30 to 39 with acute or convalescent COVID-19. The chain couples TRBV5-8 to TRBJ2-7; 7 positions agree with TRBD2. The CDR3, as DNA: TGTGCCAGCAGCTTGTTGGCGGGAGATTTCTACGAGCAGTACTTC. It is translated as CASSLLAGDFYEQYF.